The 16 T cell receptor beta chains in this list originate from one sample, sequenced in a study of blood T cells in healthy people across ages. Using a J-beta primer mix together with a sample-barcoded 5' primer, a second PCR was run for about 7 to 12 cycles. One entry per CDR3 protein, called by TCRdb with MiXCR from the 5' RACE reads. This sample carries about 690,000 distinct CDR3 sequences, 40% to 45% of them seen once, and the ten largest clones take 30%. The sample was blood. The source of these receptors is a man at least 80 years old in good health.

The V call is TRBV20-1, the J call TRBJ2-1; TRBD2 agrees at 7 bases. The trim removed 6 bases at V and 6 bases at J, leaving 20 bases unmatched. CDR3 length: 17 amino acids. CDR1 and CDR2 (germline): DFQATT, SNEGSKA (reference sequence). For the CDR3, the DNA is TGCAGTGCCAGCTTTGCGGGCGGGAGCTTGTTACGCAATGAGCAGTTCTTC. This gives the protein CSASFAGGSLLRNEQFF.

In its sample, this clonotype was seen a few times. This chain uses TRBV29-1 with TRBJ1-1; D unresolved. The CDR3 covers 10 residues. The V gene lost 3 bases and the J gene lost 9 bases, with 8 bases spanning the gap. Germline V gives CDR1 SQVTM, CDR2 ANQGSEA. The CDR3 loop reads CSVEEVQAFF. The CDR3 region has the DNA TGCAGCGTTGAGGAGGTACAAGCTTTCTTT.

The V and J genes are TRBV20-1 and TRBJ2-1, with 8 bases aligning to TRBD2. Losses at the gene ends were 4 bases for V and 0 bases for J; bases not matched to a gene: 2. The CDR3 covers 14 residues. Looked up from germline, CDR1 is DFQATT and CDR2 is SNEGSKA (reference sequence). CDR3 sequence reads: CSAIAGTSYNEQFF. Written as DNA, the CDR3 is TGCAGTGCTATAGCGGGAACCTCCTACAATGAGCAGTTCTTC.

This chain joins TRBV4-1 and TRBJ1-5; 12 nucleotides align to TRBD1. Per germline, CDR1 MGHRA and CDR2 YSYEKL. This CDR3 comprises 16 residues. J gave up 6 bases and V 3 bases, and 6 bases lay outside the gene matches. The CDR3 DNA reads TGCGCCAGCAGCCATTCCCCGGGACAGGGGGCTCAGCCCCAGCATTTT. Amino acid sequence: CASSHSPGQGAQPQHF.

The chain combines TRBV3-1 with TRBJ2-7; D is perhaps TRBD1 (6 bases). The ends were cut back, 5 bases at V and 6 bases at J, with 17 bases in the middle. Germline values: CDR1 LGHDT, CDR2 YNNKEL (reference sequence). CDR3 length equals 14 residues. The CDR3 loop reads CASSYRDTLGEQYF. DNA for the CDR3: TGTGCCAGCAGCTATCGGGACACTTTAGGCGAGCAGTACTTC.

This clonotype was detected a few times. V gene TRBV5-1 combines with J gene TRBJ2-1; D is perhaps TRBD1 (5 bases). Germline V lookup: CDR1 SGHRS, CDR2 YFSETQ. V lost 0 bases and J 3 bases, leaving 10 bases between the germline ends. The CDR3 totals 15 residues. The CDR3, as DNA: TGCGCCAGCAGCTTGGGTCAGGGCCTCTACAATGAGCAGTTCTTC. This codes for CASSLGQGLYNEQFF.

The CDR3 reads CASTASGRAYEQYF. The CDR3 region has the DNA TGTGCCAGCACCGCAAGCGGGAGGGCCTACGAGCAGTACTTC. The rearrangement uses TRBV6-2 or TRBV6-3 and TRBJ2-7; 10 bases match TRBD2. Germline CDR1 MNHEY, CDR2 SVGEGT. This CDR3 contains 14 residues. Trimming removed 7 bases from V and 2 bases from J; junction bases left unmatched: 5.

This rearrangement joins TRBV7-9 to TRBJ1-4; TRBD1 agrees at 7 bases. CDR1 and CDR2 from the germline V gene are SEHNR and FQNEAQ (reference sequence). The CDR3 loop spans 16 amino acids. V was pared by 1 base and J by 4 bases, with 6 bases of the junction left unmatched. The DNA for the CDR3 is TGTGCCAGCAGCTTAGGGGGGACAGCTGATAATGAAAAACTGTTTTTT. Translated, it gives CASSLGGTADNEKLFF.

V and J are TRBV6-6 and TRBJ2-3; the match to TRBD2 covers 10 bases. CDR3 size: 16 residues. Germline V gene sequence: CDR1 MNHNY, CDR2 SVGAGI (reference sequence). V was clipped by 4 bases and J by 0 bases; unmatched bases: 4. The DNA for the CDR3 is TGTGCCAGCAGTTTCGCGACTAGCGGGAGCACAGATACGCAGTATTTT. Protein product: CASSFATSGSTDTQYF.

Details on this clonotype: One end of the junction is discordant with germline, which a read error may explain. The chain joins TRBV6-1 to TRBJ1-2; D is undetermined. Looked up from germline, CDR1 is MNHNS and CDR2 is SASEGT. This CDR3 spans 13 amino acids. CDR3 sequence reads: CASSEANGYGYTF. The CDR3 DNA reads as TGCGCCAGCAGTGAAGCGAACGGCTATGGCTACACCTTC.

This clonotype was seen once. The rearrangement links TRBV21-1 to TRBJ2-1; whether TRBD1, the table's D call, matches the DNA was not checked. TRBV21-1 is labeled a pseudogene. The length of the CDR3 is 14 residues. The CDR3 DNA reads TGTGCCAGCAGCACCCGACAGGGGTTCAATGAGCAGTTCTTC. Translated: CASSTRQGFNEQFF.

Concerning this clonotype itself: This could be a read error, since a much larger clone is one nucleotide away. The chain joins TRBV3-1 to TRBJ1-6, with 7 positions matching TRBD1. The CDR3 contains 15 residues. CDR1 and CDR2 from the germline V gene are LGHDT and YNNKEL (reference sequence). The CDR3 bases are TGTGCCAGCAGCGGAGGGGACAGTCGTAATTCACCCCCCCACTTT. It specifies CASSGGDSRNSPPHF.

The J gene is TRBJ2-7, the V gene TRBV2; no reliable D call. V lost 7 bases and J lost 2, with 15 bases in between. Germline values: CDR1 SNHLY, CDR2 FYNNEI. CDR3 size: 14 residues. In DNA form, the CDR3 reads TGTGCCAGCAACCCAATGGGTTCAACCTACGAGCAGTACTTC. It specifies CASNPMGSTYEQYF.

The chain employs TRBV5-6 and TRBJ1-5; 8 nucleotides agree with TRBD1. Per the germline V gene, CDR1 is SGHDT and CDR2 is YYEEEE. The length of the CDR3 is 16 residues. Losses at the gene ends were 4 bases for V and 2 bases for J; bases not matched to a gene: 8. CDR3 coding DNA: TGTGCCAGCAGCCTCCGGACAGGGAATGGCAATCAGCCCCAGCATTTT. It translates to CASSLRTGNGNQPQHF.

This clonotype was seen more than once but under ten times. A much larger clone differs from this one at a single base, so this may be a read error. The CDR3 nucleotides are TGTGCCAGCAGCCAAGTGGTGAGCGACACAGATACGCAGTATTTT. Residues: CASSQVVSDTDTQYF. The chain employs TRBV3-1 and TRBJ2-3; D is unclear. The CDR3 spans 15 residues. Germline-derived CDR1 and CDR2 are LGHDT and YNNKEL (reference sequence). Trimming left V 1 base short and J 2 bases short, with 10 bases between.

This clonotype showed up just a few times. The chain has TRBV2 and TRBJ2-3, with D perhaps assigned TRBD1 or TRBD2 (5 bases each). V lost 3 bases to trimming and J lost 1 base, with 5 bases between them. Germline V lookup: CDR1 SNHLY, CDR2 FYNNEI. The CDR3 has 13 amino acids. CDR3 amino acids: CASSEGGTDTQYF. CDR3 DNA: TGTGCCAGCAGTGAGGGGGGCACAGATACGCAGTATTTT.